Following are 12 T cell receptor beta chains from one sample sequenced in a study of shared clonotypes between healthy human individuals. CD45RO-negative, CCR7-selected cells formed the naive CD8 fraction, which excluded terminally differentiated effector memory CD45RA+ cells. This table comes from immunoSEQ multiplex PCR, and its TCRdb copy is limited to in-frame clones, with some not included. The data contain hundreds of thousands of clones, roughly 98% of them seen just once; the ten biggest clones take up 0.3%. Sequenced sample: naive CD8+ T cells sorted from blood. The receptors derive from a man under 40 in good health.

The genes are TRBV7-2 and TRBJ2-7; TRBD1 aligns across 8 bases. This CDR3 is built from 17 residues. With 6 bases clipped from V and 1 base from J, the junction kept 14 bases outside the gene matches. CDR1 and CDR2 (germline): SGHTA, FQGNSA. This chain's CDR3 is CASRPETGEALSYEQYF. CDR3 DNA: TGTGCCAGCAGACCTGAGACAGGGGAAGCTTTGTCCTACGAGCAGTACTTC.

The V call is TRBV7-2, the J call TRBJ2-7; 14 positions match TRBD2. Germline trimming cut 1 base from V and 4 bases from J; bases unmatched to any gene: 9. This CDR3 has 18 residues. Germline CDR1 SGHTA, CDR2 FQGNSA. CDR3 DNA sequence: TGTGCCAGCAGCTTAGTAGGGACTAGCGGGAGTAGTTCGTACGAGCAGTACTTC. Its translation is CASSLVGTSGSSSYEQYF. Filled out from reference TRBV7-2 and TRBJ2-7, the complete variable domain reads GAGVSQSPSNKVTEKGKDVELRCDPISGHTALYWYRQSLGQGLEFLIYFQGNSAPDKSGLPSDRFSAERTGGSVSTLTIQRTQQEDSAVYLCASSLVGTSGSSSYEQYFGPGTRLTVT.

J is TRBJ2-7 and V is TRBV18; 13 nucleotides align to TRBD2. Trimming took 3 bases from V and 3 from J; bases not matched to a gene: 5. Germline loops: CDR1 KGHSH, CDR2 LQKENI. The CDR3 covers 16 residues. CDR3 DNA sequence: TGTGCCAGCTCACCCCTGAGACTAGCGGGAGGCTACGAGCAGTACTTC. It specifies CASSPLRLAGGYEQYF.

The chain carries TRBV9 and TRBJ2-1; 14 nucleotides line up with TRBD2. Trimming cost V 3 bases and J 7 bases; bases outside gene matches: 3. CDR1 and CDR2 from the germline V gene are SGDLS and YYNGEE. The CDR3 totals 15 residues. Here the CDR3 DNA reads TGTGCCAGCAGCGCCGGGACTAGCGGGGGAAATGAGCAGTTCTTC. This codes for CASSAGTSGGNEQFF.

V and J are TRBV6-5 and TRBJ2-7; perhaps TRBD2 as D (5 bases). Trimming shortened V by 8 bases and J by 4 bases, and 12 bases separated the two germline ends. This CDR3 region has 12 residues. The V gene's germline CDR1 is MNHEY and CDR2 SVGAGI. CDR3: CASGERRYEQYF. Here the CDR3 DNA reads TGTGCCAGCGGGGAGAGGAGGTACGAGCAGTACTTC.

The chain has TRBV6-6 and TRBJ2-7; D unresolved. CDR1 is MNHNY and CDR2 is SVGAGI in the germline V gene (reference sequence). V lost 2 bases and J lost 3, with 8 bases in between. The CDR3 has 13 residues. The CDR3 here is CASSYVPLYEQYF. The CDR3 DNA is TGTGCCAGCAGTTACGTCCCCCTCTACGAGCAGTACTTC.

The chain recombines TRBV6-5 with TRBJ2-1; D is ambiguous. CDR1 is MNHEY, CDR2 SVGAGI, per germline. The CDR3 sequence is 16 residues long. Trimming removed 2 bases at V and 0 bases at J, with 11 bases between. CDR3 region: CASSYATHSSYNEQFF. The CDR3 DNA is TGTGCCAGCAGTTACGCAACGCACAGCTCCTACAATGAGCAGTTCTTC.

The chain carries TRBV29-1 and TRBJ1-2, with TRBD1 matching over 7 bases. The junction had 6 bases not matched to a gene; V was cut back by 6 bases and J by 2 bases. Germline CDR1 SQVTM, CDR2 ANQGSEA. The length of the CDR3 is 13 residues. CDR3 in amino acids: CSVGPGQNYGYTF. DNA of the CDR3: TGCAGCGTGGGACCGGGACAGAACTATGGCTACACCTTC.

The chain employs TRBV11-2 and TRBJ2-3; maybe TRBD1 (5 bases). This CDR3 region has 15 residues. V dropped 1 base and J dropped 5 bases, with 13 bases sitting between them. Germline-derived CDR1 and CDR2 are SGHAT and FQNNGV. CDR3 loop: CASSLGAGNKDTQYF. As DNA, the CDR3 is TGTGCCAGCAGCTTAGGGGCAGGGAACAAAGATACGCAGTATTTT.

This chain's CDR3 is CASSLMAVGETQYF. The CDR3 DNA sequence: TGTGCCAGCAGCTTAATGGCAGTCGGGGAGACCCAGTACTTC. This chain joins TRBV7-9 and TRBJ2-5; D gene uncertain. Trimming pared 2 bases from V and 5 bases from J, leaving 12 bases between. Germline V gene data show CDR1 as SEHNR and CDR2 as FQNEAQ (reference sequence). The CDR3 consists of 14 residues. The whole variable domain, remainder taken from reference TRBV7-9 and TRBJ2-5, is DTGVSQNPRHKITKRGQNVTFRCDPISEHNRLYWYRQTLGQGPEFLTYFQNEAQLEKSRLLSDRFSAERPKGSFSTLEIQRTEQGDSAMYLCASSLMAVGETQYFGPGTRLLVL.

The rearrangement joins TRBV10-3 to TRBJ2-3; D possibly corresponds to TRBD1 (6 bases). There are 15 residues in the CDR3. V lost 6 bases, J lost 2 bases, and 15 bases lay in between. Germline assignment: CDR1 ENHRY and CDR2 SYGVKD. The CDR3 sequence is CAIRLGAFNTDTQYF. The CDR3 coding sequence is TGTGCCATCAGGCTGGGGGCTTTTAACACAGATACGCAGTATTTT.

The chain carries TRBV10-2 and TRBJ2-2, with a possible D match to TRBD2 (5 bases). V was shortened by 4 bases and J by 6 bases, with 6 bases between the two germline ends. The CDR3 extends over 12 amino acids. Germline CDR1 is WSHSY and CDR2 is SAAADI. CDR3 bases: TGCGCCAGCAGTGTAGCGCCCGGGGAGCTGTTTTTT. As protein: CASSVAPGELFF.